What follows are 8 T cell receptor beta chains derived from one specimen sequenced in a study of T-cell reconstitution after alpha-beta-depleted transplantation in children. Using unique molecular identifiers, the investigators prepared the TCRbeta library. Via MiXCR, TCRdb re-called the PCR reads, giving one row per CDR3 protein. The sample records about 76,000 distinct CDR3 sequences, approximately 14% being singletons. This specimen consisted of PBMCs, mostly from graft donor cells, obtained 180 days after TCRalphabeta/CD19-depleted stem cell transplant. These TCRs come from a male patient between 2 and 10 years old who had a stem cell transplant for acute lymphoblastic leukemia, so the T cells may come from the graft donor.

This clonotype was detected many times. CDR3 amino acids: CSAKIKGQNTGELFF. In DNA, the CDR3 is TGCAGTGCTAAAATTAAGGGACAGAACACCGGGGAGCTGTTTTTT. J is TRBJ2-2 and V is TRBV20-1; tentative D call: TRBD1 (6 bases). CDR3 length: 15 amino acids. The V gene lost 4 bases and the J gene lost 1 base, with 13 bases spanning the gap. Germline assignment: CDR1 DFQATT and CDR2 SNEGSKA (reference sequence).

This clonotype occurred many times. The rearrangement uses TRBV28 and TRBJ2-7, with D hard to call. With 3 bases removed from V and 3 bases from J, the gap between germline ends came to 9 bases. CDR3 length: 13 residues. Germline V lookup: CDR1 MDHEN, CDR2 SYDVKM. The CDR3 is CASSFNPYYEQYF. The CDR3 region has the DNA TGTGCCAGCAGTTTTAATCCTTACTACGAGCAGTACTTC.

There are a few counts of this clonotype. The rearrangement links TRBV12-3 or TRBV12-4 to TRBJ2-7; D is perhaps TRBD1 or TRBD2 (5 bases each). Trimming took off 5 bases at V and 8 bases at J, with 19 bases between the two ends. This CDR3 region has 14 residues. CDR3 bases: TGTGCCAGCAGTCTCAAGGGTGGGGGTTCTAAGCAGTACTTC. It encodes CASSLKGGGSKQYF.

The chain combines TRBV23-1 with TRBJ2-7; tentatively, D is TRBD2 (5 bases). TRBV23-1 is annotated as an ORF whose role is uncertain. The CDR3 is 15 residues long. V was pared by 2 bases and J by 4 bases, with 15 bases between. This CDR3 is CASSQISNRGYEQYF. The CDR3 DNA sequence: TGCGCCAGCAGTCAAATCTCGAACAGAGGGTACGAGCAGTACTTC.

The genes are TRBV6-2 or TRBV6-3 and TRBJ1-4; D perhaps matches TRBD1 (6 bases). Trimming took 0 bases from V and 7 from J, leaving 27 bases between them. Germline V gene data show CDR1 as MNHEY and CDR2 as SVGEGT. The CDR3 runs 20 residues. The CDR3 is CASSYSKLGTATWGREKLFF. DNA of the CDR3: TGTGCCAGCAGTTACTCGAAATTGGGGACCGCTACTTGGGGGCGTGAAAAACTGTTTTTT.

This rearrangement joins TRBV7-9 to TRBJ2-3; D is possibly TRBD2 (6 bases). Germline V gene lookup returns CDR1 SEHNR and CDR2 FQNEAQ (reference sequence). The CDR3 spans 15 residues. The V end lost 3 bases, the J end lost 0 bases, and 10 bases lay between the germline ends. The CDR3 nucleotides read TGTGCCAGCAGCTTGGTTCGGGGGAGCACAGATACGCAGTATTTT. Residues: CASSLVRGSTDTQYF.

The chain employs TRBV7-3 and TRBJ2-1, with D tentatively TRBD2 (6 bases). The CDR3 length is 16 residues. CDR1 is SGHTA, CDR2 FQGTGA, per germline. Trimming stripped 6 bases from V and 3 bases from J, with 18 bases between. The CDR3 nucleotides are TGTGCCAGCAGGGACTACGGTGGCGGGGTCTACAATGAGCAGTTCTTC. This gives the protein CASRDYGGGVYNEQFF. The whole variable domain, remainder taken from reference TRBV7-3 and TRBJ2-1, is GAGVSQTPSNKVTEKGKYVELRCDPISGHTALYWYRQSLGQGPEFLIYFQGTGAADDSGLPNDRFFAVRPEGSVSTLKIQRTERGDSAVYLCASRDYGGGVYNEQFFGPGTRLTVL.

This rearrangement joins TRBV24-1 to TRBJ2-5; D is perhaps TRBD2 (6 bases). This CDR3 comprises 12 residues. The germline V and J ends were trimmed by 8 bases and 10 bases, with 16 bases remaining between them. The germline CDR1 and CDR2 sequences are KGHDR and SFDVKD. The CDR3 nucleotides are TGTGCCACCATGGTTTTCCAGCGGGTCCAGTACTTC. Its translation: CATMVFQRVQYF.